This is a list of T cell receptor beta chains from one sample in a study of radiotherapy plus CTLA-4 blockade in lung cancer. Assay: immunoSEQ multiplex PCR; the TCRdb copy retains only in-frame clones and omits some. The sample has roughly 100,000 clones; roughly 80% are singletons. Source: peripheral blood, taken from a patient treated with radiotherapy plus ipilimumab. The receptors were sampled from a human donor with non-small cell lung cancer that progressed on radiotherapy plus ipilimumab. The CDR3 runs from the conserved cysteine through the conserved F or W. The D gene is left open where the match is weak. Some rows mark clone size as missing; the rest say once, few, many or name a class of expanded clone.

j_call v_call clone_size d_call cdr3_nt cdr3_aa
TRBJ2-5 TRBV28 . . TGTGCCAGCAGTCTCCGGGCCATCCAAGAGACCCAGTACTTC CASSLRAIQETQYF
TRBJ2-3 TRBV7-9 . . TGTGCCAGCAGCCGGAAGGTGTTGCAGGGAAGCACAGATACGCAGTATTTT CASSRKVLQGSTDTQYF
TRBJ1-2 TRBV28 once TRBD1 TGTGCCAGCAGTTCCCCAAGGGGGCCTAAGGGCTACACCTTC CASSSPRGPKGYTF
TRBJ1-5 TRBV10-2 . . TGCGCCAGCAGTATGACAGACGTGAGCAATCAGCCCCAGCATTTT CASSMTDVSNQPQHF
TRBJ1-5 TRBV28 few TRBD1 TGTGCCAGCAGTAAGGACCCCAGTAGGGGGCTGGGTCAGCCCCAGCATTTT CASSKDPSRGLGQPQHF
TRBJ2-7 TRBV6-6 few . TGTGCCAGCAGTTACTCGAGGCGGGTCGAGCAGTACTTC CASSYSRRVEQYF
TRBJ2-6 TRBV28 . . TGTGCCAGCAGTTTATTTTCGGGGATTTATGGGGCCAACGTCCTGACTTTC CASSLFSGIYGANVLTF
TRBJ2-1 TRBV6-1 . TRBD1 TGTGCCAGCAGGGTCCCGGGACAGCCGGGTGAGCAGTTCTTC CASRVPGQPGEQFF
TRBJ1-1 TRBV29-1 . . TGCAGCGTTGGATTAGACAGTAACACTGAAGCTTTCTTT CSVGLDSNTEAFF
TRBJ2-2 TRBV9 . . TGTGCCAGCAGCCGAGGGACAACCGGGGAGCTGTTTTTT CASSRGTTGELFF
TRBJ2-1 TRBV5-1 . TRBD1 TGCGCCAGCAGCTTGGCACAGGGGGGCAATGAGCAGTTCTTC CASSLAQGGNEQFF
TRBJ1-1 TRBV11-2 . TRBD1 TGTGCCAGCCAGGACAGGGAGGTTTCCGGAGCTTTCTTT CASQDREVSGAFF
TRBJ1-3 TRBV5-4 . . TGTGCCAGCAGCCACAGGGCTGGGGCGGGGGGAAACACCATATATTTT CASSHRAGAGGNTIYF
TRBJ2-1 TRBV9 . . TGTGCCAGCAGCGTATTCTCCGTGGGCTATGAGCAGTTCTTC CASSVFSVGYEQFF
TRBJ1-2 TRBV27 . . TGTGCCAGCAGTTTGACAGGCACCTATGGCTACACCTTC CASSLTGTYGYTF
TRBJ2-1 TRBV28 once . TGTGCCAGCAGTGAGCTACCCAATGAGCAGTTCTTC CASSELPNEQFF
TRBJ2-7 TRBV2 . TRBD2 TGTGCCAGCAGCCTACTAGCGTTTCTTTACGAGCAGTACTTC CASSLLAFLYEQYF
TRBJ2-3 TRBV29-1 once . TGCAGCGTTGACCGGGGAATAGATACGCAGTATTTT CSVDRGIDTQYF
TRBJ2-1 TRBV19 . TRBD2 TGTGCCAGTAGTACCTATCCCCTAGCGGGAGGCTCCAATGAGCAGTTCTTC CASSTYPLAGGSNEQFF
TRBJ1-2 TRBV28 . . TGTGCCAGCAGCGCCGCGGCGGCGCATCGGGGCTACACCTTC CASSAAAAHRGYTF
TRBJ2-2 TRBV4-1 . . TGCGCCAGCAGCCAAGCGGTTTGGATAGACACCGGGGAGCTGTTTTTT CASSQAVWIDTGELFF
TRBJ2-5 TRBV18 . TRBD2 TGTGCCAGCTCCCCCTCACTAGCGGGAGACGAGACCCAGTACTTC CASSPSLAGDETQYF
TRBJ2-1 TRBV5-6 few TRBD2 TGTGCCAGTTCAGGGACTAGCGTGTACAATGAGCAGTTCTTC CASSGTSVYNEQFF
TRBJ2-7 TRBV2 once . TGTGCCAGCAGTGTTGCAGGGTTGACGGACTACGAGCAGTACTTC CASSVAGLTDYEQYF
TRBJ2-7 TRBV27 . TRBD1 TGTGCCAGCAACCCCGGGACAGGGGGGAACGAGCAGTACTTC CASNPGTGGNEQYF
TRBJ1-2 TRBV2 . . TGTGCCAGCATCCCGACAGGAGGCTATGGCTACACCTTC CASIPTGGYGYTF
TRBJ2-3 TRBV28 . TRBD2 TGTGCCAGCAGTACAGCGGGACTTCAAGATACGCAGTATTTT CASSTAGLQDTQYF
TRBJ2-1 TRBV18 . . TGTGCCAGCTCACCGGAACTACTTGGGGATGAGCAGTTCTTC CASSPELLGDEQFF
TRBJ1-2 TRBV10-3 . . TGTGCCATCAGTGAGTCGAAGTATGGCTACACCTTC CAISESKYGYTF
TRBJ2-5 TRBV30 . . TGTGCCTGGAGTGTTGGGGGGCCTCGGGAGACCCAGTACTTC CAWSVGGPRETQYF
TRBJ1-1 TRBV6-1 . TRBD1 TGTGCCAGCAGTCACAGGGGGGAATCAGGTGAAGCTTTCTTT CASSHRGESGEAFF
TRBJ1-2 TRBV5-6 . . TGTGCCAGCAGTTTTGATACAGGGAGACAAAACTATGGCTACACCTTC CASSFDTGRQNYGYTF
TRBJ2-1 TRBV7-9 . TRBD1 TGTGCCAGCAGCTTAGTCACAGGGGTGAGCTCCTACAATGAGCAGTTCTTC CASSLVTGVSSYNEQFF
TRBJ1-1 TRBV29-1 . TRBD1 TGCAGCGTAGGACAGGGCCGCACTGAAGCTTTCTTT CSVGQGRTEAFF
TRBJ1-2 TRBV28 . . TGTGCCAGCAGTCAGATTAACCCGGATGGCTACACCTTC CASSQINPDGYTF
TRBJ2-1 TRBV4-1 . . TGCGCCAGCAGCCAGGGGAGTGACTCCTACAATGAGCAGTTCTTC CASSQGSDSYNEQFF
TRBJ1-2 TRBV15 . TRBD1 TGTGCCACCAGCAGAGGGACAGGGGTTAACTATGGCTACACCTTC CATSRGTGVNYGYTF
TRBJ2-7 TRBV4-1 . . TGCGCCAGCAGCCAAGACGCGGGACCGGCCTACGAGCAGTACTTC CASSQDAGPAYEQYF
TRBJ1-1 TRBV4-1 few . TGCGCCAGCAGCCAAGATGCAGGCAACACTGAAGCTTTCTTT CASSQDAGNTEAFF
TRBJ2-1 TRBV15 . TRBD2 TGTGCCACCAGCAGCCTAGGACTAGCCTTAGGGGAGCAGTTCTTC CATSSLGLALGEQFF
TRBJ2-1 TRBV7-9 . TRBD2 TGTGCCAGCAGCCAAATAGCGGGAGGAGGGAATGAGCAGTTCTTC CASSQIAGGGNEQFF
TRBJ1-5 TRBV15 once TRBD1 TGTGCCACCAGCACGGACAGGGAGCATCAGCCCCAGCATTTT CATSTDREHQPQHF
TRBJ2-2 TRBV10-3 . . TGTGCCATCCGGGACCCTGGGACCGGGGAGCTGTTTTTT CAIRDPGTGELFF
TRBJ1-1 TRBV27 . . TGTGCCAGCAGTTTGATAAGGGCCACGAACACTGAAGCTTTCTTT CASSLIRATNTEAFF
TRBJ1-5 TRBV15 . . TGTGCCACCAGCAGAGAGAGGGTTTCAGGGCAGCCCCAGCATTTT CATSRERVSGQPQHF
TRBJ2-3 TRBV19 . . TGTGCCAGTAGTATTCTGAGGGTGGCCACAGATACGCAGTATTTT CASSILRVATDTQYF
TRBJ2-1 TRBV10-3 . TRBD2 TGTGCCATCAGTGACAGAACGGGAGGGGTTTCTGGGGAGCAGTTCTTC CAISDRTGGVSGEQFF
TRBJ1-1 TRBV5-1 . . TGCGCCAGCAGCCCGGCTCCCGGGGGGAACACTGAAGCTTTCTTT CASSPAPGGNTEAFF
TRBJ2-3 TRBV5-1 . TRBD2 TGCGCCAGCAGCTTGGGGGGACTAGCGGGAATCCCCCCAGATACGCAGTATTTT CASSLGGLAGIPPDTQYF
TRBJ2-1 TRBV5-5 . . TGTGCCAGCAGCTTGACTGGGGGCTTGCAGTTCTTC CASSLTGGLQFF
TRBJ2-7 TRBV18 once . TGTGCCAGCTCAGGCGGTGTCTCCTACGAGCAGTACTTC CASSGGVSYEQYF
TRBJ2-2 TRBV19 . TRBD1 TGTGCCACCCCACAGGGGGCTAATACCGGGGAGCTGTTTTTT CATPQGANTGELFF
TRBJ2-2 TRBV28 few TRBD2 TGTGCCAGCAGTTCAGCGGGACTAGGTTCATCTATCCTAAACACCGGGGAGCTGTTTTTT CASSSAGLGSSILNTGELFF
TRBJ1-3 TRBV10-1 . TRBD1 TGCGCCAGCAGTGAGTCGATCGGGACAGGGACTGGAAACACCATATATTTT CASSESIGTGTGNTIYF
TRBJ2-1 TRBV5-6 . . TGTGCCAGCAGCTTAGGGGTGACGGGGAATGAGCAGTTCTTC CASSLGVTGNEQFF
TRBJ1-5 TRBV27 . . TGTGCCAGCAGTTTAGCCGCCCACTCGACAGGAGGGCAGCCCCAGCATTTT CASSLAAHSTGGQPQHF
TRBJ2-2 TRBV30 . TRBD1 TGTGCCTGGAGGGCACAGGGGGCTAACACCGGGGAGCTGTTTTTT CAWRAQGANTGELFF
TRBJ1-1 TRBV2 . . TGTGCCGGGTTGACAGACATGAACACTGAAGCTTTCTTT CAGLTDMNTEAFF